This TCR beta chain was retrieved from a study of early T cells in non-severe SARS-CoV-2 infection. V shed 5 bases and J 9 bases; nucleotides not matched to a gene: 13. This CDR3 has 14 amino acids. Germline values: CDR1 DFQATT, CDR2 SNEGSKA (reference sequence). This clonotype was recorded many times. Unique molecular identifiers (one per individual cDNA molecule) were attached. Each CDR3 protein gets one entry after TCRdb re-called the 5' RACE reads with MiXCR. Of about 98,000 distinct CDR3 sequences in the sample, 9.5% to 11% were seen once. This sequence was found in an adult who was a healthcare worker with PCR-confirmed SARS-CoV-2 infection or an uninfected control (not recorded which). This sequence joins TRBV20-1 and TRBJ2-1; TRBD2 matches 7 bases. The sequencing sample was made of whole blood. CDR3 DNA sequence: TGCAGTGCTCCCGGGCCCCGGGGGGTGGGTGAGCAGTTCTTC. Its translation: CSAPGPRGVGEQFF.